This passage covers 23 T cell receptor beta chains from one sample sequenced in a study of blood T cell repertoires in COVID-19. Some clones are missing from TCRdb's copy, which holds only in-frame ones; the method was immunoSEQ multiplex PCR. This sample carries about 62,000 clones, about 75% of them seen once, and the ten largest clones take around half. The sequenced material came from PBMCs or T cells enriched from blood (not recorded which). The receptors originated from a woman aged 55-69 years who had been exposed to COVID-19.

The chain recombines TRBV4-2 with TRBJ2-3; 12 bases align to TRBD2. Germline V gene sequence: CDR1 LGHNA, CDR2 YNFKEQ. This CDR3 contains 15 residues. V shed 3 bases and J 8 bases; nucleotides not matched to a gene: 6. As DNA, the CDR3 is TGTGCCAGCAGCCAGCTAGCGGGGGGGCCAGGTACGCAGTATTTT. Its protein is CASSQLAGGPGTQYF.

This clone appeared a single time. This chain connects TRBV25-1 to TRBJ2-2, with D possibly being TRBD1 (5 bases). V gave up 6 bases and J gave up 2 bases, with 7 bases separating them. Germline assignment: CDR1 MGHDK and CDR2 SYGVNS. CDR3 size: 13 residues. In DNA form, the CDR3 reads TGTGCCAGCAGCGACAGTAACACCGGGGAGCTGTTTTTT. As protein: CASSDSNTGELFF.

J is TRBJ1-4 and V is TRBV19, with 7 bases aligning to TRBD1. V lost 3 bases to trimming and J lost 8 bases; unmatched junction nucleotides: 9. The CDR3 loop spans 15 amino acids. CDR1 and CDR2 from the germline V gene are LNHDA and SQIVND (reference sequence). As DNA, the CDR3 is TGTGCCAGTAGTATTTTAAACAGGGGTCTCGAAAAACTGTTTTTT. Residues: CASSILNRGLEKLFF.

This clone was seen a few times. The gene calls are TRBV28 and TRBJ2-5; 13 positions agree with TRBD2. V dropped 6 bases and J dropped 3; count of bases not matched to a gene: 10. Germline V gene lookup returns CDR1 MDHEN and CDR2 SYDVKM. The CDR3 spans 17 residues. This CDR3 is CASRRMGLAGRKETQYF. CDR3 nucleotides: TGTGCCAGCAGGCGAATGGGACTAGCGGGACGTAAAGAGACCCAGTACTTC.

This clone was found a few times. The J gene is TRBJ2-2, the V gene TRBV10-2; D is perhaps TRBD1 (5 bases). V was shortened by 7 bases and J by 6 bases, with 12 bases between the two germline ends. Looked up from germline, CDR1 is WSHSY and CDR2 is SAAADI. The CDR3 is 13 amino acids. The CDR3 DNA reads as TGCGCCAGCAACTGGGGCAGGGCCGGGGAGCTGTTTTTT. Translated: CASNWGRAGELFF.

There are many counts of this clone. V and J are TRBV27 and TRBJ2-1, with D tentatively TRBD1 (5 bases). The CDR3 is made up of 12 amino acids. CDR1 is MNHEY, CDR2 SMNVEV, per germline (reference sequence). V lost 8 bases and J lost 8, with 13 bases in between. The CDR3 region is CASGTLGDEQFF. The CDR3 bases are TGTGCCAGCGGAACCCTAGGGGATGAGCAGTTCTTC.

This chain uses TRBV27 with TRBJ2-2, with a weak D call TRBD2 (5 bases). Trimming removed 6 bases from V and 0 bases from J, with 8 bases in between. Germline V gives CDR1 MNHEY, CDR2 SMNVEV (reference sequence). This CDR3 comprises 14 residues. The CDR3 sequence: CASRRAANTGELFF. The CDR3 DNA follows: TGTGCCAGCAGGCGGGCAGCGAACACCGGGGAGCTGTTTTTT.

The rearrangement links TRBV19 to TRBJ2-5; 8 bases match TRBD1. With 5 bases clipped from V and 4 bases from J, the junction kept 9 bases outside the gene matches. This CDR3 has 15 amino acids. Germline V gene sequence: CDR1 LNHDA, CDR2 SQIVND (reference sequence). This CDR3 reads CASSYGGQGGETQYF. For the CDR3, the DNA is TGTGCCAGTAGTTATGGAGGACAGGGAGGAGAGACCCAGTACTTC.

This rearrangement joins TRBV5-6 to TRBJ2-1; 11 bases agree with TRBD2. The V segment lost 4 bases and the J segment 7 bases; nucleotides outside the gene matches: 10. The CDR3 consists of 16 residues. Germline V gene sequence: CDR1 SGHDT, CDR2 YYEEEE. CDR3 sequence reads: CASSVLAGGARNEQFF. The DNA for the CDR3 is TGTGCCAGCAGCGTATTAGCGGGGGGGGCCAGGAATGAGCAGTTCTTC.

This clone has more than one count but fewer than ten. The chain's CDR3 is CASSSPDRVSQPQHF. The CDR3 DNA follows: TGTGCCAGCAGTTCCCCGGACAGGGTCAGCCAGCCCCAGCATTTT. J is TRBJ1-5 and V is TRBV28; 8 bases are a match to TRBD1. Unmatched junction bases numbered 9, after V lost 4 bases and J lost 7 bases. Germline values: CDR1 MDHEN, CDR2 SYDVKM. There are 15 residues in the CDR3.

The chain uses TRBV19 and TRBJ2-7; D gene unclear. V was trimmed by 5 bases and J by 7 bases, leaving 9 bases between them. This CDR3 comprises 11 residues. The germline gives CDR1 LNHDA, CDR2 SQIVND (reference sequence). In DNA form, the CDR3 reads TGTGCCAGTAGTGCTTACATGGAGCAGTACTTC. This sequence encodes CASSAYMEQYF.

The chain carries TRBV19 and TRBJ2-7; unclear D gene. The V end lost 8 bases, the J end lost 4 bases, and 15 bases lay between the germline ends. The CDR3 sequence is 13 residues long. Germline V lookup: CDR1 LNHDA, CDR2 SQIVND (reference sequence). CDR3 loop: CASSFSAVYEQYF. CDR3 nucleotides: TGTGCCAGTTCCTTTTCCGCGGTATACGAGCAGTACTTC.

The J gene is TRBJ2-1, the V gene TRBV19, with 11 bases matching TRBD2. The germline V gene has CDR1 LNHDA and CDR2 SQIVND (reference sequence). V lost 4 bases and J lost 7; bases outside the gene matches: 6. This CDR3 has 15 residues. Here the CDR3 reads CASSKTSGTGNEQFF. The DNA for the CDR3 is TGTGCCAGTAGTAAGACTAGCGGGACCGGGAATGAGCAGTTCTTC.

This chain uses TRBV28 with TRBJ2-7, with D possibly TRBD1 on 5 matching bases. The CDR3 contains 14 residues. Germline loops: CDR1 MDHEN, CDR2 SYDVKM. V was clipped by 4 bases and J by 2 bases, with 12 bases between them. CDR3 protein: CASSSLKGTYEQYF. In nucleotides, the CDR3 is TGTGCCAGCAGTTCCCTGAAGGGGACCTACGAGCAGTACTTC.

The rearrangement joins TRBV2 to TRBJ1-2, with D maybe TRBD1 (6 bases). CDR3 length equals 14 residues. Germline CDR1 SNHLY, CDR2 FYNNEI. V was pared by 2 bases and J by 0 bases, with 7 bases between. The CDR3 DNA reads as TGTGCCAGCAGTGAAAGGGGGTCTAACTATGGCTACACCTTC. It codes for CASSERGSNYGYTF.

The rearrangement uses TRBV12-5 and TRBJ2-3; 8 bases line up with TRBD1. V was pared by 5 bases and J by 2 bases, with 3 bases of the junction left unmatched. The germline V gene encodes CDR1 LGHNT and CDR2 FRNRAP. The CDR3 loop spans 14 amino acids. CDR3 protein: CASGLDRVTDTQYF. Here the CDR3 DNA reads TGTGCTAGTGGTCTGGACAGGGTCACAGATACGCAGTATTTT.

The V call is TRBV27, the J call TRBJ1-2; no reliable D call. Germline CDR1 reads MNHEY; CDR2 reads SMNVEV (reference sequence). V shed 3 bases and J shed 4 bases, with 18 bases lying between them. The CDR3 spans 16 residues. The CDR3: CASSLVVGIGSYGYTF. CDR3 coding DNA: TGTGCCAGCAGTTTGGTGGTAGGAATCGGGAGCTATGGCTACACCTTC.

J is TRBJ1-2 and V is TRBV28; D ambiguous. With 5 bases removed from V and 4 bases from J, the gap between germline ends came to 14 bases. The CDR3 extends over 14 amino acids. Germline values: CDR1 MDHEN, CDR2 SYDVKM. The CDR3 bases are TGTGCCAGCAGTCTCTACTCGGGAGTCTATGGCTACACCTTC. Translating gives CASSLYSGVYGYTF.

The chain employs TRBV27 and TRBJ1-2; D might be TRBD1 (6 bases). V gave up 3 bases and J gave up 8 bases, with 16 bases separating them. Germline CDR1 MNHEY, CDR2 SMNVEV (reference sequence). The CDR3 length is 14 residues. CDR3 amino acids: CASSLDSTLAGYTF. CDR3 nucleotide sequence: TGTGCCAGCAGTTTGGACAGTACGCTGGCCGGCTACACCTTC.

This sequence joins TRBV5-1 and TRBJ1-1, with 7 bases lining up with TRBD1. Trimming cost V 4 bases and J 0 bases; bases outside gene matches: 15. Germline CDR1 is SGHRS and CDR2 is YFSETQ. This CDR3 has 18 amino acids. CDR3 loop: CASSLIRDSSIMNTEAFF. The CDR3, as DNA: TGCGCCAGCAGCCTCATCCGGGACAGTAGTATTATGAACACTGAAGCTTTCTTT.

CDR3 coding DNA: TGTGCCAGCAGTTACTCGCCCCGACAGGGTGGCTACACCTTC. It codes for CASSYSPRQGGYTF. J is TRBJ1-2 and V is TRBV6-5; the match to TRBD1 covers 7 bases. This CDR3 spans 14 amino acids. V lost 0 bases, J lost 7 bases, and 5 bases stayed unmatched. Germline CDR1 reads MNHEY; CDR2 reads SVGAGI.

This clone turned up a few times. The gene calls are TRBV19 and TRBJ1-2; D is uncertain. This CDR3 has 13 residues. Germline V gene sequence: CDR1 LNHDA, CDR2 SQIVND (reference sequence). V was cut by 5 bases and J by 8 bases, with 15 bases left in between. DNA for the CDR3: TGTGCCAGTAGTCCGGACTTAGCTAGCGGCTACACCTTC. Its protein is CASSPDLASGYTF. Full variable domain (rest looked up from reference TRBV19 and TRBJ1-2): DGGITQSPKYLFRKEGQNVTLSCEQNLNHDAMYWYRQDPGQGLRLIYYSQIVNDFQKGDIAEGYSVSREKKESFPLTVTSAQKNPTAFYLCASSPDLASGYTFGSGTRLTVV.

The V gene is TRBV4-2, the J gene TRBJ2-1, with 9 nucleotides matching TRBD2. The V gene's germline CDR1 is LGHNA and CDR2 YNFKEQ. The CDR3 is 16 amino acids. Trimming at V came to 0 bases and at J to 3 bases, leaving 3 bases not matched to a gene. CDR3 residues: CASSQEGRGGYNEQFF. CDR3 DNA: TGTGCCAGCAGCCAAGAGGGGCGGGGGGGCTACAATGAGCAGTTCTTC.